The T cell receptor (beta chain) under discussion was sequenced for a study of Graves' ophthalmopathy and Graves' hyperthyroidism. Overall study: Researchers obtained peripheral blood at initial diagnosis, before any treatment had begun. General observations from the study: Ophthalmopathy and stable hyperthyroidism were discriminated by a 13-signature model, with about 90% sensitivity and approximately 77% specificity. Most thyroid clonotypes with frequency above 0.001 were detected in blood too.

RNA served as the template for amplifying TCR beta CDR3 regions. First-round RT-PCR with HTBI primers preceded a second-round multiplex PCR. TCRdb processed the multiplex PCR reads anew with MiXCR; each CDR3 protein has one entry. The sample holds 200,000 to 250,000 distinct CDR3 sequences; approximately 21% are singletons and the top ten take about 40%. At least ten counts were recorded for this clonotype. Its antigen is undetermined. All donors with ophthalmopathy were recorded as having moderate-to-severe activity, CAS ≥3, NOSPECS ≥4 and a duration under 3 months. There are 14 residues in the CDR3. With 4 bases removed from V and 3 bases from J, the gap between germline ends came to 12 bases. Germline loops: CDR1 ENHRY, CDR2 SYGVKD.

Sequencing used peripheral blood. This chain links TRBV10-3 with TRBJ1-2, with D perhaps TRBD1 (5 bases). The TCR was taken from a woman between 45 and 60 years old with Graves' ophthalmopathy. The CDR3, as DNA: TGTGCCATCAGTGGGACAAGGGAGGACTATGGCTACACCTTC. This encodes CAISGTREDYGYTF.